Below are 16 T cell receptor beta chains sequenced from a single sample in a study of cytomegalovirus exposure and HLA in healthy donors. 13 Jbeta primers and 60 Vbeta primers were used for the PCR. Method: immunoSEQ multiplex PCR; TCRdb's copy keeps in-frame clones and lacks some. The sample includes more than 95,000 clones. Sequencing input: PBMCs. All receptors come from a man aged 40-55 years in good health and CMV-seronegative.

The chain joins TRBV9 to TRBJ2-1; perhaps TRBD1 as D (5 bases). CDR1 SGDLS and CDR2 YYNGEE come from the germline V gene. V was trimmed by 3 bases and J by 10 bases, leaving 17 bases between them. The CDR3 loop spans 14 amino acids. CDR3 sequence (DNA): TGTGCCAGCAGCGCGACCTTAGGGGTGGACGAGCAGTTCTTC. It is translated as CASSATLGVDEQFF.

CDR3 coding DNA: TGCGCCAGCCGATGGTCGGGACAGGTCTCCTCTGGGGCCAACGTCCTGACTTTC. This sequence encodes CASRWSGQVSSGANVLTF. V and J are TRBV5-1 and TRBJ2-6; TRBD1 aligns across 8 bases. This CDR3 region has 18 residues. J lost 0 bases, V lost 7 bases, and 12 bases had no gene match. Germline V CDR1 and CDR2: SGHRS, YFSETQ.

The J gene is TRBJ2-5, the V gene TRBV6-1, with 7 positions matching TRBD2. The CDR3 extends over 15 amino acids. Trimming took 0 bases from V and 9 from J; bases not matched to a gene: 10. Germline V gene lookup returns CDR1 MNHNS and CDR2 SASEGT. CDR3 sequence (DNA): TGTGCCAGCAGTGAAGCCCGGCGGGGGAAGGGGTCCCAGTACTTC. It specifies CASSEARRGKGSQYF.

The chain uses TRBV10-3 and TRBJ2-7; 8 nucleotides agree with TRBD2. The CDR3 loop spans 13 amino acids. Per germline, CDR1 ENHRY and CDR2 SYGVKD. The ends lost 5 bases at V and 2 bases at J; junction bases unmatched: 2. In DNA, the CDR3 is TGTGCCATCAGTCCCGGGGGGGCCTACGAGCAGTACTTC. As protein: CAISPGGAYEQYF.

This chain links TRBV4-1 with TRBJ2-7; 13 nucleotides match TRBD2. The CDR3 consists of 16 residues. CDR1 is MGHRA, CDR2 YSYEKL, per germline. V gave up 0 bases and J gave up 7 bases; unmatched junction bases: 6. The CDR3 nucleotides read TGCGCCAGCAGCCAAGAGGGACTAGCGGGATCGTGGGAGCAGTACTTC. Translation: CASSQEGLAGSWEQYF.

This chain joins TRBV5-1 and TRBJ2-2, with D perhaps matching TRBD2 (6 bases). This CDR3 is 14 amino acids long. Trimming shortened V by 0 bases and J by 6 bases, and 9 bases separated the two germline ends. Germline values: CDR1 SGHRS, CDR2 YFSETQ. Here the CDR3 reads CASSLVLAAGELFF. The CDR3 bases are TGCGCCAGCAGCTTGGTACTAGCTGCCGGGGAGCTGTTTTTT.

J is TRBJ2-5 and V is TRBV7-6; 11 bases agree with TRBD1. The junction had 12 bases not matched to a gene; V was cut back by 5 bases and J by 1 base. Germline V gene lookup returns CDR1 SGHVS and CDR2 FNYEAQ. The CDR3 is made up of 18 amino acids. The CDR3 loop is CASSPREPGQGVQETQYF. The CDR3 coding sequence is TGTGCCAGCAGCCCACGGGAACCGGGACAGGGGGTCCAAGAGACCCAGTACTTC.

The V call is TRBV11-2, the J call TRBJ1-1; D remains unclear. V was cut by 0 bases and J by 0 bases, with 11 bases left in between. This CDR3 region has 16 residues. The V gene's germline CDR1 is SGHAT and CDR2 FQNNGV. CDR3 sequence (DNA): TGTGCCAGCAGCTTAGAGTTTGGGAGAATGAACACTGAAGCTTTCTTT. It yields the protein CASSLEFGRMNTEAFF.

V is TRBV9 and J is TRBJ2-5; 7 bases are a match to TRBD2. The CDR3 runs to 16 residues. CDR1 is SGDLS, CDR2 YYNGEE, per germline. The V and J ends lost 2 bases and 4 bases, in that order; junction bases with no gene match: 11. The CDR3 sequence: CASSVFQGGVGETQYF. CDR3 nucleotides: TGTGCCAGCAGCGTCTTTCAGGGAGGGGTCGGAGAGACCCAGTACTTC.

V usage is TRBV19 and J usage is TRBJ1-2, with D hard to call. Trimming stripped 2 bases from V and 8 bases from J, with 9 bases between. CDR1 is LNHDA, CDR2 SQIVND, per germline (reference sequence). This CDR3 has 12 amino acids. The CDR3 DNA follows: TGTGCCAGTAGTATATCGTCCAGGGGCTACACCTTC. This codes for CASSISSRGYTF.

The rearrangement links TRBV7-2 to TRBJ1-1; D may be TRBD1 (5 bases). The CDR3 spans 15 residues. V was trimmed by 3 bases and J by 8 bases, leaving 19 bases between them. CDR1 and CDR2 (germline): SGHTA, FQGNSA. The CDR3: CASSLVPGGSLEAFF. The CDR3 DNA sequence: TGTGCCAGCAGCTTGGTCCCCGGGGGGTCTCTCGAAGCTTTCTTT.

The chain combines TRBV28 with TRBJ2-3; 9 bases fit TRBD2. V shed 10 bases and J 4 bases; nucleotides not matched to a gene: 6. The length of the CDR3 is 13 residues. Per the germline V gene, CDR1 is MDHEN and CDR2 is SYDVKM. CDR3 sequence reads: CAISGRKPDTQYF. In DNA form, the CDR3 reads TGTGCCATCAGCGGGAGGAAGCCAGATACGCAGTATTTT.

The rearrangement joins TRBV5-1 to TRBJ2-3; 7 nucleotides match TRBD2. Per germline, CDR1 SGHRS and CDR2 YFSETQ. V dropped 0 bases and J dropped 3; count of bases not matched to a gene: 7. This CDR3 comprises 16 residues. CDR3 coding DNA: TGCGCCAGCAGCTTGGTCGGGGCTAGCGGTACAGATACGCAGTATTTT. Translated, it gives CASSLVGASGTDTQYF.

V gene TRBV25-1 combines with J gene TRBJ2-7; the D is unclear. The germline V and J ends were trimmed by 2 bases and 4 bases, with 12 bases remaining between them. This CDR3 contains 14 residues. Germline V gene sequence: CDR1 MGHDK, CDR2 SYGVNS. CDR3 nucleotide sequence: TGTGCCAGCAGTGAAAGTCAGGTGGTTTACGAGCAGTACTTC. Protein product: CASSESQVVYEQYF.

This chain links TRBV7-2 with TRBJ1-3; TRBD1 is a possible D gene (5 bases). Trimming shortened V by 0 bases and J by 0 bases, and 9 bases separated the two germline ends. CDR1 is SGHTA, CDR2 FQGNSA, per germline. The CDR3 length is 16 residues. CDR3 sequence: CASSLAEGFSGNTIYF. The CDR3 nucleotides read TGTGCCAGCAGCTTAGCGGAGGGGTTCTCTGGAAACACCATATATTTT.

The chain uses TRBV5-1 and TRBJ2-1; possible D gene TRBD2, 6 bases. Germline-derived CDR1 and CDR2 are SGHRS and YFSETQ. The CDR3 covers 14 residues. The germline V and J ends were trimmed by 1 base and 7 bases, with 12 bases remaining between them. Here the CDR3 DNA reads TGCGCCAGCAGCTTGAGAGGAGGGAGTAATGAGCAGTTCTTC. This codes for CASSLRGGSNEQFF.